This T cell receptor (beta chain) was observed in a study of monozygotic twins with inflammatory bowel disease. Across eight separate reactions for each sample, cDNA was made. Added by template switching were UMIs that each held a 6-nucleotide sample barcode. TCRdb processed the 5' RACE reads again and assigns one entry to each CDR3 protein, with no DNA. The sample table includes about 160,000 distinct CDR3 sequences. This CDR3 is 16 amino acids long. Germline CDR1 MNHEY, CDR2 SVGAGI. This TCR was recovered from a human donor with ulcerative colitis or Crohn's disease, or a healthy co-twin of an affected twin (not recorded which). The sequenced sample consisted of blood. J is TRBJ2-1 and V is TRBV6-5. The CDR3 here is CASSYDVHSSYNEQFF.